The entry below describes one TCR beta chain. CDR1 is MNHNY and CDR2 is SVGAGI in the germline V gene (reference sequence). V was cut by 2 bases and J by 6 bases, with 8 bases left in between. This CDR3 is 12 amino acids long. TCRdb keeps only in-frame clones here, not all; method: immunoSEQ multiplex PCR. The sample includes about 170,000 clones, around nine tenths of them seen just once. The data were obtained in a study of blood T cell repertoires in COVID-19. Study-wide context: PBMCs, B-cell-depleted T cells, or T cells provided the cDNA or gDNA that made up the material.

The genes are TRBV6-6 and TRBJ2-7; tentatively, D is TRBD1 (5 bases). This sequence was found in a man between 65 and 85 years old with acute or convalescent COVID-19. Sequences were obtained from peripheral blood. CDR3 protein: CASSYGAAEQYF. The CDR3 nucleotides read TGTGCCAGCAGTTACGGGGCAGCCGAGCAGTACTTC.